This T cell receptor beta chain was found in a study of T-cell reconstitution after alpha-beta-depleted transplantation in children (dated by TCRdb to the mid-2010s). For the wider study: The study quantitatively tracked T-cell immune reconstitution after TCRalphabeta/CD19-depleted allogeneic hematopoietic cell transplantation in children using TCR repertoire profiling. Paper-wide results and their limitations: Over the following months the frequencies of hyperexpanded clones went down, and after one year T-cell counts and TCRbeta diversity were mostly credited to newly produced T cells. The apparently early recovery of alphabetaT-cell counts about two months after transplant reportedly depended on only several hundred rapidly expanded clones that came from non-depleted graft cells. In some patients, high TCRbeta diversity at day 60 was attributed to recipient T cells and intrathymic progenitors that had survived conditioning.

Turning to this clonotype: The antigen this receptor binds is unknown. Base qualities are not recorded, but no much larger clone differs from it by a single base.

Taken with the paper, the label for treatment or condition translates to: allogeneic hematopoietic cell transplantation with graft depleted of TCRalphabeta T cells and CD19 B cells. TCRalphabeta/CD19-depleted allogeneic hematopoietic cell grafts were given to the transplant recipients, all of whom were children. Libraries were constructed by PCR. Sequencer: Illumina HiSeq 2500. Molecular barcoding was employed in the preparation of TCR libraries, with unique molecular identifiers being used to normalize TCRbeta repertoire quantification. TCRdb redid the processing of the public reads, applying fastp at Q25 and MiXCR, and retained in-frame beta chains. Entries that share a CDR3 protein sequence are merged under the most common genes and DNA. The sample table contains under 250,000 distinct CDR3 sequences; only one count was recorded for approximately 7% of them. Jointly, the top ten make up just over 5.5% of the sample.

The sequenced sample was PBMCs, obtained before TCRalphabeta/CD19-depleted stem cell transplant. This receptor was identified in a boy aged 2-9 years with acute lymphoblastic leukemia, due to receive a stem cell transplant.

In nucleotides, the sequence is TGCGCCAGCAGCAAGAGCGACGGGCCCTACGAGCAGTACTTC. Its protein product is CASSKSDGPYEQYF. The V and J genes are TRBV5-1 and TRBJ2-7; the D gene is not confidently resolved. The cysteine opens and the phenylalanine closes a CDR3 of 14 amino acids. Here the CDR3 DNA is all that survives: 42 bases in frame from base 1. Trimming at the junction amounts to 4 bases on V and 2 bases on J, and the germline ends lie 13 bases apart. CDR1 is given as SGHRS and CDR2 as YFSETQ, both from the germline V gene.